This record concerns one T cell receptor (beta chain) sequence. This clone's antigen is unknown. Base-call qualities are not available, and no considerably larger clone is one nucleotide away. The entry originates in a study of identifying expanded T cells in peripheral blood (dated by TCRdb to the late 2010s). Looking at the study overall: Technical replicates were generated by sequencing separate aliquots of the same genomic DNA pool, with four replicates compared pairwise. General findings and caveats noted by the study authors: Across all healthy-donor time intervals, the beta-binomial model significantly cut both the number of clones called differentially abundant and the false-positive rate. Between technical replicates the binomial model flagged approximately 1.1 differentially abundant clones, whereas over roughly two weeks the binomial model flagged about 15 and over approximately 4 weeks 19 to 20. It was expected by the authors that biological variance in healthy repertoires might increase further over much longer intervals, such as months to years. For all healthy donors, the variance in clone template counts between approximately two-week samples rose significantly as total template count increased.

TCRbeta CDR3 regions were profiled by bias-controlled multiplex PCR amplification of genomic DNA with the immunoSEQ Assay. The authors' pipeline ran thus. The absolute abundance of each unique TCRbeta CDR3 region was quantified after sequences were collapsed and filtered. Two models were used to test differential abundance: a binomial model (Fisher-equivalent) and a beta-binomial model that adds time-dependent variance fitted from healthy donors. Clones with fewer than 5 combined templates were removed, and a clone was called differentially abundant if the clone's Benjamini-Hochberg FDR was below 0.01. The form v = (b*log(k)+a)^2 was used to model beta-binomial variance as a function of total template count across the two samples. TCRdb re-hosts the immuneACCESS table, in-frame sequences only. Its copies lack some clones; in the studies checked, an unresolved V gene accounts for under half of them, and the cause for the rest is not known. V and J calls and clone size are as listed in that table; D and trimming were resolved from the DNA. Recorded for this sample are about 85,000 clones; 88% of them occurred a single time. The ten biggest clones cover roughly 19% of the sample.

No immune events, such as infections, were documented for the healthy donors during the collection period. Time-dependent variance in a beta-binomial model of T-cell clone differential abundance was calibrated using healthy-donor blood repertoires as a training cohort. The training cohort included around 10 healthy donors, of whom 3 were female and 7 were male. On average the donors were around 44 years old, and their ages spanned about 29 to 65 years. Obtained from a commercial supplier, whole blood was collected from each healthy donor at three time points set about two weeks apart. For immunosequencing, genomic DNA was extracted from unsorted whole blood. From its cysteine to its phenylalanine, the CDR3 spans 13 amino acids. Only the CDR3 DNA is retained, 39 bases long and in frame from the first base. Deletion took 3 bases off V and 6 bases off J, with a span of 9 bases between the germline ends. CDR1 and CDR2 (KGHSH, LQKENI) derive from the germline V gene.

The source is a person aged 18 to 75 in good health. The sample taken for sequencing was blood. The chain links TRBV18 with TRBJ1-5; no D gene is confidently identified. CDR3 protein: CASSPIERQPQHF. In nucleotide form, the sequence is TGTGCCAGCTCACCTATAGAGCGTCAGCCCCAGCATTTT.